These 25 T cell receptor beta chains were sequenced from one sample in a study of blood T cells in healthy people across ages. For the second PCR, which ran for roughly 6 to 12 cycles, a sample-barcoded 5' primer and a J-beta primer mix were used. TCRdb fed the 5' RACE reads into MiXCR, producing one record per CDR3 protein. The data contain 800,000 to 950,000 distinct CDR3 sequences, about 28% of them singletons. The same sample was also studied in work on T cells of mothers and their children.

What was sequenced was blood. The receptors originated from a middle-aged woman in good health.

This clonotype was detected many times. The chain has TRBV29-1 and TRBJ2-5; a possible D gene is TRBD2 (5 bases). Trimming shortened V by 5 bases and J by 5 bases, and 15 bases separated the two germline ends. This CDR3 spans 13 amino acids. CDR1 and CDR2 (germline): SQVTM, ANQGSEA. DNA of the CDR3: TGCAGCGTTAGAGAGCGGACCGCGGAGACCCAGTACTTC. Its translation: CSVRERTAETQYF.

This clonotype was counted ten times or more. The chain uses TRBV20-1 and TRBJ2-3; no clear D. CDR3 size: 10 residues. V shed 5 bases and J shed 4 bases, with 4 bases lying between them. The germline V gene has CDR1 DFQATT and CDR2 SNEGSKA (reference sequence). The CDR3 coding sequence is TGCAGTGCTGTAGCAGATACGCAGTATTTT. Amino acid sequence: CSAVADTQYF.

The rearrangement uses TRBV7-2 and TRBJ1-6, with D hard to call. The CDR3 length is 14 residues. The germline V and J ends were trimmed by 1 base and 4 bases, with 5 bases remaining between them. Germline lookup yields CDR1 SGHTA and CDR2 FQGNSA. The DNA of the CDR3 is TGTGCCAGCAGCTTAGGGGTTTATAATTCACCCCTCCACTTT. Translation gives CASSLGVYNSPLHF.

The CDR3 DNA follows: TGCAGCGTTGGAACGGGCAGGTGGGTGACTGAAGCTTTCTTT. Translated: CSVGTGRWVTEAFF. The genes are TRBV29-1 and TRBJ1-1; D is unclear. Germline-derived CDR1 and CDR2 are SQVTM and ANQGSEA. V dropped 4 bases and J dropped 5 bases, with 17 bases sitting between them. The CDR3 sequence is 14 residues long. Using reference TRBV29-1 and TRBJ1-1 for the parts outside the CDR3, the full variable domain is SAVISQKPSRDICQRGTSLTIQCQVDSQVTMMFWYRQQPGQSLTLIATANQGSEATYESGFVIDKFPISRPNLTFSTLTVSNMSPEDSSIYLCSVGTGRWVTEAFFGQGTRLTVV.

This clonotype was detected many times. The chain carries TRBV6-1 and TRBJ2-1, with D possibly called TRBD1 or TRBD2 (5 bases each). This CDR3 spans 15 amino acids. Trimming stripped 7 bases from V and 6 bases from J, with 19 bases between. Germline CDR1 and CDR2: MNHNS and SASEGT. For the CDR3, the DNA is TGTGCCAGCACTAGCCGGGGCAGCAACCCCAATGAGCAGTTCTTC. Residues: CASTSRGSNPNEQFF.

This clonotype was counted many times. The V gene is TRBV29-1, the J gene TRBJ1-6, with TRBD1 as a possible D gene (5 bases). The germline V gene encodes CDR1 SQVTM and CDR2 ANQGSEA. V shed 5 bases and J shed 5 bases, with 13 bases lying between them. There are 14 residues in the CDR3. The CDR3 is CSVRQHPDNSPLHF. CDR3 DNA sequence: TGCAGCGTTCGACAGCACCCTGATAATTCACCCCTCCACTTT.

This clonotype was seen a few times. The chain uses TRBV14 and TRBJ2-7, with D perhaps TRBD1 or TRBD2 (5 bases each). Germline loops: CDR1 SGHDN, CDR2 FVKESK. The CDR3 runs to 15 residues. V shed 1 base and J shed 0 bases, with 10 bases lying between them. CDR3 coding DNA: TGTGCCAGCAGCCAAGTAATTGGGGGCTCCTACGAGCAGTACTTC. Amino acid sequence: CASSQVIGGSYEQYF.

Regarding this clonotype: An end of the junction differs from the germline gene, which may be a read error. This chain links TRBV4-1 with TRBJ1-1, with D possibly being TRBD1 (5 bases). This CDR3 is built from 16 residues. Germline V gene data show CDR1 as MGHRA and CDR2 as YSYEKL. The CDR3 region is CTSSHLSGLTEIEAFF. DNA of the CDR3: TGCACCAGCAGCCACCTGTCGGGACTAACAGAGATTGAAGCTTTCTTT.

The table lists this clonotype with many counts. The chain employs TRBV7-2 and TRBJ1-2; the match to TRBD1 covers 9 bases. Trimming at V came to 4 bases and at J to 3 bases, leaving 6 bases not matched to a gene. Germline V gives CDR1 SGHTA, CDR2 FQGNSA. This CDR3 is 15 amino acids long. The CDR3 sequence is CASSSYRGQDYGYTF. Here the CDR3 DNA reads TGTGCCAGCAGCTCCTACAGGGGGCAGGACTATGGCTACACCTTC.

This clonotype was seen only a few times. This chain connects TRBV7-9 to TRBJ2-3; TRBD1 matches at 9 bases. The CDR3 covers 19 residues. Germline-derived CDR1 and CDR2 are SEHNR and FQNEAQ (reference sequence). The V gene end was trimmed by 2 bases and the J gene end by 10 bases; junction bases not matched to a gene: 22. The CDR3 protein is CASSLRPGTGHGDMISQYF. Here the CDR3 DNA reads TGTGCCAGCAGCTTAAGACCCGGGACAGGGCACGGGGACATGATTTCGCAGTATTTT.

This clonotype was seen more than once but under ten times. The rearrangement links TRBV27 to TRBJ2-1; perhaps TRBD2 as D (6 bases). The CDR3 sequence is 16 residues long. Between the trimmed V and J ends, which lost 1 base and 4 bases, there was a span of 14 bases. Germline assignment: CDR1 MNHEY and CDR2 SMNVEV (reference sequence). The CDR3 nucleotides are TGTGCCAGCAGTTTATTAGGCAGCGGAGGGTACAATGAGCAGTTCTTC. Encoded protein: CASSLLGSGGYNEQFF.

This clonotype was seen ten or more times. This chain uses TRBV7-2 with TRBJ2-5; 9 positions match TRBD2. Germline V lookup: CDR1 SGHTA, CDR2 FQGNSA. J was trimmed by 3 bases and V by 1 base; bases with no gene match: 6. This CDR3 is 16 amino acids long. CDR3 amino acids: CASSLGASGGKETQYF. The DNA for the CDR3 is TGTGCCAGCAGCTTAGGGGCCAGCGGGGGGAAAGAGACCCAGTACTTC.

As concerns this clonotype: At one of its ends the junction is not consistent with the germline gene, which may arise from a read error. The CDR3 protein is CASSFGGPNRPQHF. CDR3 nucleotides: TGTGCCAGCAGCTTTGGAGGGCCCAATCGGCCCCAGCATTTT. V is TRBV5-5 and J is TRBJ1-5; D is ambiguous. This CDR3 has 14 residues. Germline V CDR1 and CDR2: SGHKS, YYEKEE (reference sequence). The full variable domain, its missing parts supplied by reference TRBV5-5 and TRBJ1-5, is DAGVTQSPTHLIKTRGQQVTLRCSPISGHKSVSWYQQVLGQGPQFIFQYYEKEERGRGNFPDRFSARQFPNYSSELNVNALLLGDSALYLCASSFGGPNRPQHFGDGTRLSIL.

This rearrangement joins TRBV6-2 or TRBV6-3 to TRBJ1-6, with D unresolved. This CDR3 is 14 amino acids long. V lost 0 bases to trimming and J lost 10 bases, with 10 bases between them. CDR1 and CDR2 (germline): MNHEY, SVGEGT. CDR3 residues: CASSYSGEGSPLHF. In nucleotides, the CDR3 is TGTGCCAGCAGTTACTCGGGTGAGGGCTCACCCCTCCACTTT.

This clonotype was observed a few times. V gene TRBV29-1 combines with J gene TRBJ2-2; D is uncertain. V gave up 5 bases and J gave up 3 bases, with 13 bases separating them. The CDR3 contains 14 residues. Germline V gives CDR1 SQVTM, CDR2 ANQGSEA. CDR3 DNA sequence: TGCAGCGTTCCCGGTATGTCGGACACCGGGGAGCTGTTTTTT. Its translation is CSVPGMSDTGELFF.

This clonotype was recorded a few times. The rearrangement joins TRBV18 to TRBJ2-7; D not resolved. The CDR3 loop spans 13 amino acids. CDR1 KGHSH and CDR2 LQKENI come from the germline V gene. The germline V and J ends were trimmed by 4 bases and 5 bases, with 12 bases remaining between them. The CDR3 DNA reads TGTGCCAGCTCACTTAGAATGGGTGACGAGCAGTACTTC. Translation: CASSLRMGDEQYF. Together with reference TRBV18 and TRBJ2-7, the CDR3 gives the full variable domain: NAGVMQNPRHLVRRRGQEARLRCSPMKGHSHVYWYRQLPEEGLKFMVYLQKENIIDESGMPKERFSAEFPKEGPSILRIQQVVRGDSAAYFCASSLRMGDEQYFGPGTRLTVT.

The chain recombines TRBV2 with TRBJ1-4; D gene unclear. The V and J ends lost 8 bases and 0 bases respectively, with 7 bases between them. The germline V gene encodes CDR1 SNHLY and CDR2 FYNNEI. The CDR3 is made up of 13 amino acids. As DNA, the CDR3 is TGTGCCAGCCACCGAGCAACTAATGAAAAACTGTTTTTT. This translates into CASHRATNEKLFF.

This chain joins TRBV7-2 and TRBJ2-7, with TRBD1 identical over 7 bases. The CDR3 consists of 15 residues. Germline-derived CDR1 and CDR2 are SGHTA and FQGNSA. With V trimmed by 1 base and J by 3 bases, 6 bases remained unmatched. CDR3: CASSLDLGTVYEQYF. The CDR3 coding sequence is TGTGCCAGCAGCTTAGACCTCGGGACAGTCTACGAGCAGTACTTC.

There are a few counts of this clonotype. This chain uses TRBV12-3 or TRBV12-4 with TRBJ1-5; D may be TRBD1 (5 bases). The V end lost 6 bases, the J end lost 5 bases, and 11 bases lay between the germline ends. The CDR3 has 13 amino acids. CDR3 coding DNA: TGTGCCAGCAGGCGGGACCGATATCAGCCCCAGCATTTT. This encodes CASRRDRYQPQHF.

This clonotype was seen at least ten times. The chain's CDR3 is CASSPDRGLGYTF. CDR3 nucleotides: TGTGCCAGCTCACCAGACAGGGGGCTTGGCTACACCTTC. The chain employs TRBV18 and TRBJ1-2, with 10 bases fitting TRBD1. Germline CDR1 reads KGHSH; CDR2 reads LQKENI. The CDR3 covers 13 residues. V was clipped by 2 bases and J by 7 bases; unmatched bases: 1. Drawing the rest from reference TRBV18 and TRBJ1-2, the complete variable domain is NAGVMQNPRHLVRRRGQEARLRCSPMKGHSHVYWYRQLPEEGLKFMVYLQKENIIDESGMPKERFSAEFPKEGPSILRIQQVVRGDSAAYFCASSPDRGLGYTFGSGTRLTVV.

The chain is built from TRBV28 and TRBJ2-7; 9 bases fit TRBD1. The CDR3 has 16 amino acids. V shed 5 bases, J shed 7 bases, and the junction held 15 bases outside the gene matches. From germline, CDR1 is MDHEN and CDR2 SYDVKM. The CDR3 nucleotides read TGTGCCAGCAGTAGAATACCGGGACAGGGTGATTTGGAGCAGTACTTC. As protein: CASSRIPGQGDLEQYF.

V and J are TRBV24-1 and TRBJ2-3, with TRBD2 as a possible D gene (7 bases). The CDR3 extends over 15 amino acids. Trimming took off 3 bases at V and 11 bases at J, with 20 bases between the two ends. Germline loops: CDR1 KGHDR, CDR2 SFDVKD. CDR3 coding DNA: TGTGCCACCAGTGATCCCCGGGGGGCGGGGGTTAAGCAGTATTTT. It specifies CATSDPRGAGVKQYF.

The rearrangement uses TRBV10-3 and TRBJ1-2; D perhaps matches TRBD1 (5 bases). CDR3 length equals 12 residues. V lost 6 bases to trimming and J lost 8 bases, with 13 bases between them. The germline CDR1 and CDR2 sequences are ENHRY and SYGVKD. This CDR3 reads CAISSDGDGYTF. The CDR3 region has the DNA TGTGCCATCAGCTCGGACGGGGACGGCTACACCTTC.

In its sample, this clonotype was seen many times. This sequence joins TRBV20-1 and TRBJ2-7; D remains unclear. The CDR3 extends over 11 amino acids. Trimming pared 2 bases from V and 2 bases from J, leaving 4 bases between. CDR1 DFQATT and CDR2 SNEGSKA come from the germline V gene (reference sequence). In DNA, the CDR3 is TGCAGTGCTAGAAAAGCCTACGAGCAGTACTTC. Protein: CSARKAYEQYF.

This clonotype was recorded at least ten times. Sequence at one end of the junction differs from germline and may be a read error. This chain links TRBV7-9 with TRBJ2-5; the D gene is possibly TRBD2 (5 bases). Germline CDR1 and CDR2: SEHNR and FQNEAQ (reference sequence). CDR3 length equals 13 residues. In DNA form, the CDR3 reads TGTGCCAGCAGCTCATTGACTTGGGAGACTCAGTACTTC. Amino acids: CASSSLTWETQYF. The full variable domain, its missing parts supplied by reference TRBV7-9 and TRBJ2-5, is DTGVSQNPRHKITKRGQNVTFRCDPISEHNRLYWYRQTLGQGPEFLTYFQNEAQLEKSRLLSDRFSAERPKGSFSTLEIQRTEQGDSAMYLCASSSLTWETQYFGPGTRLLVL.